The 29 T cell receptor beta chains presented below share a single source sample, sequenced in a study of post-analysis software for immune sequencing data. General study findings and limits: Controls showed lower frequencies than patients for a handful of TRBV segments, and TRBV5-6, TRBV5-1 and TRBV20-1 were among these.

The antigens for these receptors are not known. Unique molecular identifiers had been added to the TCR beta cDNA libraries. Each CDR3 protein is one row after TCRdb ran MiXCR on the PCR reads. The data show a few hundred thousand distinct CDR3 sequences, roughly a third seen once. Material: blood. All receptors come from a girl aged 5-17 years with multiple sclerosis.

The V gene is TRBV25-1, the J gene TRBJ1-1; D ambiguous. Germline V gene lookup returns CDR1 MGHDK and CDR2 SYGVNS. Trimming pared 1 base from V and 1 base from J, leaving 7 bases between. The CDR3 has 14 amino acids. CDR3 loop: CASSESQTNTEAFF. The DNA of the CDR3 is TGTGCCAGCAGTGAATCCCAGACGAACACTGAAGCTTTCTTT.

Regarding this clonotype: This could be a read error, since a much larger clone is one nucleotide away. V gene TRBV4-1 combines with J gene TRBJ2-3; D perhaps matches TRBD2 (6 bases). There are 17 residues in the CDR3. CDR1 and CDR2 from the germline V gene are MGHRA and YSYEKL. V lost 1 base and J 5 bases, leaving 19 bases between the germline ends. The CDR3 coding sequence is TGCGCCAGCAGCCAAGCGGGCGGCGGGGTGGGAGAAGATACGCAGTATTTT. Protein sequence: CASSQAGGGVGEDTQYF.

This clonotype appeared a few times. The chain combines TRBV10-3 with TRBJ1-1, with a possible D match to TRBD1 (5 bases). The CDR3 loop spans 13 amino acids. CDR1 and CDR2 from the germline V gene are ENHRY and SYGVKD. V was trimmed by 7 bases and J by 1 base, leaving 10 bases between them. CDR3 nucleotide sequence: TGTGCCATCATCGGGGCCTCGAACACTGAAGCTTTCTTT. Protein sequence: CAIIGASNTEAFF.

This sequence joins TRBV18 and TRBJ1-1; no clear D gene. This CDR3 region has 13 residues. Trimming removed 1 base at V and 2 bases at J, with 5 bases between. From germline, CDR1 is KGHSH and CDR2 LQKENI. The CDR3 sequence: CASSPLANTEAFF. The CDR3 DNA reads as TGTGCCAGCTCACCACTCGCCAACACTGAAGCTTTCTTT.

This clonotype was counted at least ten times. The chain has TRBV6-1 and TRBJ2-3; 7 bases line up with TRBD1. Germline V gene data show CDR1 as MNHNS and CDR2 as SASEGT. The CDR3 extends over 15 amino acids. After removal of 1 base from V and 4 bases from J, the junction contained 5 bases not matched to a gene. This CDR3 reads CASSEGRGLPDTQYF. DNA for the CDR3: TGTGCCAGCAGTGAAGGCAGGGGGTTGCCAGATACGCAGTATTTT.

The CDR3 bases are TGTGCCACCAGCAGAGATACAGGGCTTGGGGAGCTGTTTTTT. Protein: CATSRDTGLGELFF. The gene calls are TRBV15 and TRBJ2-2; possibly TRBD1 for D (6 bases). The CDR3 runs 14 residues. CDR1 is LNHNV and CDR2 is YYDKDF in the germline V gene (reference sequence). The V and J ends lost 0 bases and 8 bases respectively, with 10 bases between them.

This clonotype was counted ten times or more. The chain recombines TRBV20-1 with TRBJ2-1; 13 bases map to TRBD2. CDR1 is DFQATT and CDR2 is SNEGSKA in the germline V gene (reference sequence). The trim removed 6 bases at V and 5 bases at J, leaving 4 bases unmatched. This CDR3 comprises 14 residues. CDR3 residues: CSAATSGGNNEQFF. CDR3 nucleotides: TGCAGTGCGGCGACTAGCGGGGGGAACAATGAGCAGTTCTTC.

This clonotype was seen more than once but under ten times. V gene TRBV7-2 combines with J gene TRBJ2-1, with a possible D match to TRBD1 (5 bases). With 1 base removed from V and 8 bases from J, the gap between germline ends came to 9 bases. CDR1 and CDR2 (germline): SGHTA, FQGNSA. This CDR3 has 13 residues. CDR3 DNA: TGTGCCAGCAGCTTAGTAAGGGGCGATGAGCAGTTCTTC. Protein sequence: CASSLVRGDEQFF.

The rearrangement uses TRBV5-6 and TRBJ2-1; D possibly uses TRBD1 or TRBD2 (5 bases each). Looked up from germline, CDR1 is SGHDT and CDR2 is YYEEEE. This CDR3 is built from 15 residues. V was pared by 0 bases and J by 9 bases, with 16 bases between. The CDR3 nucleotides read TGTGCCAGCAGCTTGGTCGGGAACTATGGGGGTGAGCAGTTCTTC. This codes for CASSLVGNYGGEQFF.

On this clonotype: A read error may explain this, as a much larger clone is one base away. The genes are TRBV7-2 and TRBJ2-5; D possibly matches TRBD1 or TRBD2 (5 bases each). CDR3 length: 13 residues. CDR1 is SGHTA, CDR2 FQGNSA, per germline. The CDR3 sequence: CASSFRQGEPQYF. In DNA form, the CDR3 reads TGTGCCAGCAGCTTTCGCCAGGGAGAGCCCCAGTACTTC.

As concerns this clonotype: This clone may be a read error of a much larger clone one base away. The V call is TRBV2, the J call TRBJ2-7; possibly TRBD2 for D (7 bases). This CDR3 is built from 15 residues. V lost 7 bases and J 7 bases, leaving 23 bases between the germline ends. Germline V gene data show CDR1 as SNHLY and CDR2 as FYNNEI. DNA of the CDR3: TGTGCCAGCACCCGAGGGGGACTACCCCCGACTGAGCAGTACTTC. This gives the protein CASTRGGLPPTEQYF.

Remarks on this clonotype: This may arise from a read error, as a much more abundant clone is one base away. The CDR3 does not end in the conserved phenylalanine or tryptophan, so this is likely a read error. The rearrangement uses TRBV29-1 and TRBJ1-2; 7 positions match TRBD1. CDR3 length equals 10 residues. The trim removed 5 bases at V and 8 bases at J, leaving 2 bases unmatched. The germline gives CDR1 SQVTM, CDR2 ANQGSEA. As DNA, the CDR3 is TGCAGCGTTCAGGGACAGGGCTACACCATC. It yields the protein CSVQGQGYTI.

There are many counts of this clonotype. This could be a read error, since a much larger clone is one nucleotide away. J is TRBJ2-2 and V is TRBV29-1, with D tentatively TRBD2 (5 bases). Germline V gene data show CDR1 as SQVTM and CDR2 as ANQGSEA. The CDR3 is 12 amino acids. CDR3 DNA: TGCAGCGCTCACCAGAACACCGGGGAGCGGTTTTTT. Encoded protein: CSAHQNTGERFF.

The genes are TRBV4-1 and TRBJ2-1; D may be TRBD2 (6 bases). CDR3 length: 15 residues. Germline V gives CDR1 MGHRA, CDR2 YSYEKL. Trimming took 1 base from V and 8 from J, leaving 15 bases between them. In nucleotides, the CDR3 is TGCGCCAGCAGCCAAGTACTCGGGAGTCGGGATGAGCAGTTCTTC. Amino acid sequence: CASSQVLGSRDEQFF.

To note about this clonotype: One base away lies a much larger clone, so this may be a sequencing read error. The chain links TRBV3-1 to TRBJ2-5, with TRBD2 matching over 9 bases. CDR1 and CDR2 from the germline V gene are LGHDT and YNNKEL (reference sequence). CDR3 length: 17 residues. V dropped 0 bases and J dropped 11; count of bases not matched to a gene: 16. The CDR3 nucleotides read TGTGCCAGCAGCCAAGATCCGGCGCTAGCGGGGAACAATGAGCAGTACTTC. It encodes CASSQDPALAGNNEQYF.

This clonotype was counted many times. The chain carries TRBV15 and TRBJ2-5, with 7 bases aligning to TRBD1. Germline CDR1 is LNHNV and CDR2 is YYDKDF (reference sequence). V dropped 8 bases and J dropped 5; count of bases not matched to a gene: 11. The CDR3 consists of 14 residues. CDR3 in DNA: TGTGCCACCGCGCAGACAGGGAACGGCGAGACCCAGTACTTC. It codes for CATAQTGNGETQYF. The full variable domain, its missing parts supplied by reference TRBV15 and TRBJ2-5, is DAMVIQNPRYQVTQFGKPVTLSCSQTLNHNVMYWYQQKSSQAPKLLFHYYDKDFNNEADTPDNFQSRRPNTSFCFLDIRSPGLGDTAMYLCATAQTGNGETQYFGPGTRLLVL.

This clonotype appeared many times. The chain uses TRBV4-1 and TRBJ2-7; TRBD2 aligns across 10 bases. V shed 0 bases, J shed 3 bases, and the junction held 5 bases outside the gene matches. CDR1 is MGHRA and CDR2 is YSYEKL in the germline V gene. CDR3 length equals 16 residues. The CDR3 here is CASSQDRAGGYYEQYF. The DNA for the CDR3 is TGCGCCAGCAGCCAAGATCGAGCGGGAGGGTACTACGAGCAGTACTTC.

With respect to this clonotype: Given a much more abundant clone one base away, this may be a read error. The genes are TRBV3-1 and TRBJ1-2, with a possible D match to TRBD1 (5 bases). The length of the CDR3 is 15 residues. CDR1 is LGHDT, CDR2 YNNKEL, per germline (reference sequence). The V end was cut by 4 bases, the J end by 4 bases, with 16 bases between. The CDR3 region is CASSPRDGILYGYTF. CDR3 DNA sequence: TGTGCCAGCAGCCCCCGGGACGGCATCCTCTATGGCTACACCTTC. Using reference TRBV3-1 and TRBJ1-2 for the parts outside the CDR3, the full variable domain is DTAVSQTPKYLVTQMGNDKSIKCEQNLGHDTMYWYKQDSKKFLKIMFSYNNKELIINETVPNRFSPKSPDKAHLNLHINSLELGDSAVYFCASSPRDGILYGYTFGSGTRLTVV.

This clonotype was counted between two and nine times. This CDR3 is CASSDRLRAYNEQYF. The DNA of the CDR3 is TGCGCCAGCAGCGATCGGCTGAGGGCCTACAATGAGCAGTACTTC. The V call is TRBV5-1, the J call TRBJ2-1, with a possible D match to TRBD2 (5 bases). The assigned J gene may be wrong: the sequence end matches TRBJ2-7 better. CDR1 is SGHRS, CDR2 YFSETQ, per germline. The CDR3 totals 15 residues.

This rearrangement joins TRBV4-3 to TRBJ2-1; 9 bases are a match to TRBD1. V trimming: 0 bases; J trimming: 5 bases; junction bases outside the gene matches: 8. The CDR3 sequence is 17 residues long. The germline V gene has CDR1 LGHNA and CDR2 YSLEER. The CDR3 loop reads CASSQDRMRDRDNEQFF. CDR3 DNA: TGCGCCAGCAGCCAAGATCGAATGAGGGACAGGGACAATGAGCAGTTCTTC.

About this clonotype itself: A junction end diverges from the germline sequence, so it may reflect a read error. In DNA form, the CDR3 reads TGTGCCAACTCACCGTGGGGGAGTGAGCAGTTCTTC. This encodes CANSPWGSEQFF. The chain links TRBV18 to TRBJ2-1, with D perhaps TRBD1 or TRBD2 (5 bases each). The CDR3 is 12 residues long. Germline CDR1 reads KGHSH; CDR2 reads LQKENI. The variable domain in full, with the rest retrieved from reference TRBV18 and TRBJ2-1, is NAGVMQNPRHLVRRRGQEARLRCSPMKGHSHVYWYRQLPEEGLKFMVYLQKENIIDESGMPKERFSAEFPKEGPSILRIQQVVRGDSAAYFCANSPWGSEQFFGPGTRLTVL.

This clonotype occurred many times. At one of its ends the junction is not consistent with the germline gene, which may arise from a read error. CDR3 in amino acids: CASSLSRLSGGGDTQYF. Here the CDR3 DNA reads TGTGCCAGCAGTCTATCCCGGCTTAGCGGGGGAGGGGATACGCAGTATTTT. The V and J genes are TRBV27 and TRBJ2-3; TRBD2 matches 9 bases. The CDR3 has 17 amino acids. The germline V gene encodes CDR1 MNHEY and CDR2 SMNVEV (reference sequence).

V usage is TRBV12-3 or TRBV12-4 and J usage is TRBJ1-5, with D maybe TRBD1 (5 bases). V was pared by 7 bases and J by 4 bases, with 11 bases between. The CDR3 is 13 residues long. The CDR3 loop is CASNRGRNQPQHF. CDR3 coding DNA: TGTGCCAGCAATAGGGGAAGGAATCAGCCCCAGCATTTT.

A note on this clonotype: A much larger clone sits a single nucleotide away, making a read error possible. This chain connects TRBV7-9 to TRBJ1-2; D is perhaps TRBD1 (5 bases). The CDR3 consists of 13 residues. Per germline, CDR1 SEHNR and CDR2 FQNEAQ (reference sequence). The CDR3 sequence is CARSLESGPGYTF. In DNA, the CDR3 is TGTGCCCGCAGCTTAGAGTCAGGGCCGGGCTACACCTTC.

The chain carries TRBV6-5 and TRBJ2-7, with a tentative D call TRBD1 (6 bases). There are 14 residues in the CDR3. CDR1 MNHEY and CDR2 SVGAGI come from the germline V gene. Trimming cost V 4 bases and J 3 bases, with 13 bases left between them. The CDR3 DNA sequence: TGTGCCAGCAGTTCCTACCGGGACATCTACGAGCAGTACTTC. Translated: CASSSYRDIYEQYF.

On this clonotype itself: This may be a read error: a much more frequent sequence differs by one nucleotide. This chain joins TRBV5-1 and TRBJ2-7, with a weak D call TRBD2 (5 bases). Germline CDR1 SGHRS, CDR2 YFSETQ. CDR3 length equals 13 residues. The CDR3 nucleotides are TGCGCCAACAGCGCCGACGGGACCTACGAGCAGTACTTC. Its protein is CANSADGTYEQYF.

This clonotype was recorded at least ten times. This chain joins TRBV5-6 and TRBJ2-3; 7 bases map to TRBD1. The CDR3 contains 13 residues. CDR1 is SGHDT, CDR2 YYEEEE, per germline. V was clipped by 9 bases and J by 1 base; unmatched bases: 5. The DNA of the CDR3 is TGTGCCACCCTCGGACAGGGCACAGATACGCAGTATTTT. It yields the protein CATLGQGTDTQYF.

The rearrangement links TRBV18 to TRBJ2-3; TRBD2 aligns across 9 bases. The germline CDR1 and CDR2 sequences are KGHSH and LQKENI. After removal of 3 bases from V and 4 bases from J, the junction contained 8 bases not matched to a gene. The CDR3 consists of 16 residues. As DNA, the CDR3 is TGTGCCAGCTCACCCTTAGCGGGAGCGTCGGCAGATACGCAGTATTTT. This encodes CASSPLAGASADTQYF.

The table lists this clonotype with many counts. The chain is built from TRBV29-1 and TRBJ2-1, with D perhaps being TRBD1 or TRBD2 (6 bases each). Trimming stripped 6 bases from V and 6 bases from J, with 18 bases between. Germline V gives CDR1 SQVTM, CDR2 ANQGSEA. The CDR3 has 14 amino acids. The CDR3 is CSVQVGGKVNEQFF. The CDR3 region has the DNA TGCAGCGTCCAGGTAGGGGGGAAGGTCAATGAGCAGTTCTTC.